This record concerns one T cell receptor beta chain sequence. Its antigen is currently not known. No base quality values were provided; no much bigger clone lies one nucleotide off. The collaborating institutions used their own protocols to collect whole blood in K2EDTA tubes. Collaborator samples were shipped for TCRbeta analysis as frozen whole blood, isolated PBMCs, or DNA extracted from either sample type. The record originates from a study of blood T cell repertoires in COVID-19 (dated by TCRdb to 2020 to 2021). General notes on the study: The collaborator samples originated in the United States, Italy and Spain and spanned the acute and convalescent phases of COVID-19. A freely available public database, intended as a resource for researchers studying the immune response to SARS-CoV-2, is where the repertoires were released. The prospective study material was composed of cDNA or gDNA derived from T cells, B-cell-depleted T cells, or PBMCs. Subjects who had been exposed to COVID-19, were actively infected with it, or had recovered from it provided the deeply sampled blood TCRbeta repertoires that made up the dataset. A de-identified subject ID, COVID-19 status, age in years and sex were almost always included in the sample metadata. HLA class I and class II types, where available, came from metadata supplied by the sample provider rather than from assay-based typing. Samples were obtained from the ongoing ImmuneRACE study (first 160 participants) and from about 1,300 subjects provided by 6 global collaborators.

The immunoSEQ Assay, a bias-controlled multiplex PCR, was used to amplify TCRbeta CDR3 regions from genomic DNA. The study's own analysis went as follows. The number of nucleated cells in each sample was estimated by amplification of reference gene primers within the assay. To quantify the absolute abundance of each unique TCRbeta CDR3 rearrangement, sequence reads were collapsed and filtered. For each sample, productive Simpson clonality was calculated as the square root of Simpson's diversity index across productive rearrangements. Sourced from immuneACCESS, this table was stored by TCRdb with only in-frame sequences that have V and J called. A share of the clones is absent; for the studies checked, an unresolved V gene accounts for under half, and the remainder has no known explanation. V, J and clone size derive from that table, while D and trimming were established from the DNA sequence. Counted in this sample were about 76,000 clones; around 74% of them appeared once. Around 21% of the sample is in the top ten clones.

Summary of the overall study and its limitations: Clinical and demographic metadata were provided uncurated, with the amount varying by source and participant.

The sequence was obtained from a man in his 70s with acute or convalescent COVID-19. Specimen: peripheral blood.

The CDR3 reads as follows: CASSRRDGRERYEQYF. The sequenced DNA: TGTGCCAGCAGTCGGAGGGATGGGCGGGAGCGGTACGAGCAGTACTTC. This chain joins TRBV21-1 to TRBJ2-7; TRBD2 is the table's D call and was not checked against the DNA. TRBV21-1 has pseudogene status. Inclusive of the bounding cysteine and phenylalanine, the CDR3 is 16 residues long. The only DNA kept is the CDR3, 48 bases in frame from the first base.